This TCR beta chain was sequenced in a study of shared clonotypes between healthy human individuals. Turning to the study itself: A couple of women and three men aged 18 to 49 made up the donors. Donors had three CD4 naive, three CD4 memory, two CD8 naive and one CD8 memory plate apiece.

This CDR3 comprises 14 residues. Germline CDR1 and CDR2: LNHNV and YYDKDF (reference sequence). Trimming removed 0 bases at V and 3 bases at J, with 8 bases between. There were no recent acute infections or vaccinations among the donors, who were healthy HIV-negative adults. Broader study findings: When compared with the clonotypes that were shared by all four sorted-subset donors, the non-shared clonotypes turned out to have lower generation probabilities.

This clone was seen a handful of times. The antigen remains undetermined. Repertoires were generated with immunoSEQ multiplex PCR, while TCRdb's copy carries only in-frame clones and drops some. The table lists about 680,000 clones, roughly 73% of them singletons. The source is a woman aged 30 to 39 in good health. Source material: memory CD4+ T cells sorted from blood. Described subset: CD45RA-negative fraction. The chain joins TRBV15 to TRBJ1-2; D is undetermined. CDR3 DNA: TGTGCCACCAGCAGAGACTCGACCGACTATGGCTACACCTTC. As protein: CATSRDSTDYGYTF.